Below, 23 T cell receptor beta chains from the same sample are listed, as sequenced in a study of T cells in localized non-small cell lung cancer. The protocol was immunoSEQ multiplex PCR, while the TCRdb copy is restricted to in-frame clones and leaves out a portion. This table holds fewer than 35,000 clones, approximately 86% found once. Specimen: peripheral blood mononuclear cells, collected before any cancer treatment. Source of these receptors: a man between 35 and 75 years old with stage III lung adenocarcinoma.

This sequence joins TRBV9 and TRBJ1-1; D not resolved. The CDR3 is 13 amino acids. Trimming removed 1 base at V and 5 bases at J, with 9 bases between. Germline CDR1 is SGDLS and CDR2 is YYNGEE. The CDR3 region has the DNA TGTGCCAGCAGCGTAAAGGGCGGTACTGAAGCTTTCTTT. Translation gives CASSVKGGTEAFF.

As DNA, the CDR3 is TGTGCCAGCAGCCCACACGGTAGAGATGAAAAACTGTTTTTT. This translates into CASSPHGRDEKLFF. The chain has TRBV7-2 and TRBJ1-4; the D is unclear. The V end was cut by 5 bases, the J end by 6 bases, with 13 bases between. Germline V CDR1 and CDR2: SGHTA, FQGNSA. The CDR3 is 14 residues long.

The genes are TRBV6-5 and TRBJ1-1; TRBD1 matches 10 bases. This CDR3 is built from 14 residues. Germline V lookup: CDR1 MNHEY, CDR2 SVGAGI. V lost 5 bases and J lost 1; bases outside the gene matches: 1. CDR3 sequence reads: CASSRDRGNTEAFF. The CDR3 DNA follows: TGTGCCAGCAGTCGGGACAGGGGGAACACTGAAGCTTTCTTT.

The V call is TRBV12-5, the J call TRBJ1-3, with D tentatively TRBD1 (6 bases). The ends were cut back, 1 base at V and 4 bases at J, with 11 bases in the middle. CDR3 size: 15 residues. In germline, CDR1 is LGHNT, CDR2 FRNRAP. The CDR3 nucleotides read TGTGCTAGTGGTTTGGGGGGGGGCGCCGGAAACACCATATATTTT. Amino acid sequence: CASGLGGGAGNTIYF.

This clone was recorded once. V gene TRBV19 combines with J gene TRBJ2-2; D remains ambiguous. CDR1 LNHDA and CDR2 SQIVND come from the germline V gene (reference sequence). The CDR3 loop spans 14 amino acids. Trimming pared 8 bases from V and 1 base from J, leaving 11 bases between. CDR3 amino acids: CASSWALNTGELFF. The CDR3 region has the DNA TGTGCCAGTTCCTGGGCCCTGAACACCGGGGAGCTGTTTTTT.

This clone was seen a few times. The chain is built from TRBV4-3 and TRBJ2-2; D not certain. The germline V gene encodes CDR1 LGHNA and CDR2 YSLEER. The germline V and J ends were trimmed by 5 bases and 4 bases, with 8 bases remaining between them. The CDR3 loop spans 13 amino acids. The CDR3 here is CASSTRLTGELFF. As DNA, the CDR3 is TGCGCCAGCAGCACGAGGCTCACCGGGGAGCTGTTTTTT.

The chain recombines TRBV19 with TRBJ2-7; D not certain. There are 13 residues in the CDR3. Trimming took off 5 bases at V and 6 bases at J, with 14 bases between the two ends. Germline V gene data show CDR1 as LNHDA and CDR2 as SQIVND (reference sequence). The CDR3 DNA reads TGTGCCAGTAGTGTACTTTTGGGGTCCGAGCAGTACTTC. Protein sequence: CASSVLLGSEQYF. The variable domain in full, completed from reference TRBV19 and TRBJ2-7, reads DGGITQSPKYLFRKEGQNVTLSCEQNLNHDAMYWYRQDPGQGLRLIYYSQIVNDFQKGDIAEGYSVSREKKESFPLTVTSAQKNPTAFYLCASSVLLGSEQYFGPGTRLTVT.

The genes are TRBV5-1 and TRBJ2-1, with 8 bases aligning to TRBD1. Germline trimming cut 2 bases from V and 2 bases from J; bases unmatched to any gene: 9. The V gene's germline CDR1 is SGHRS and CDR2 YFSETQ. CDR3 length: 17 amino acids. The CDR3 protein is CASSFDPGTGTYNEQFF. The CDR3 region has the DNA TGCGCCAGCAGCTTCGATCCCGGGACAGGAACCTACAATGAGCAGTTCTTC.

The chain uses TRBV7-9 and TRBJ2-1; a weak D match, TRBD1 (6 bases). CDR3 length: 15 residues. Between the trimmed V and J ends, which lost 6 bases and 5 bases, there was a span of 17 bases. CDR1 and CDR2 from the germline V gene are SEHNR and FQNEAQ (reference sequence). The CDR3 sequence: CASRSTGKGDNEQFF. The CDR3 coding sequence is TGTGCCAGCAGGTCAACAGGGAAAGGGGACAATGAGCAGTTCTTC.

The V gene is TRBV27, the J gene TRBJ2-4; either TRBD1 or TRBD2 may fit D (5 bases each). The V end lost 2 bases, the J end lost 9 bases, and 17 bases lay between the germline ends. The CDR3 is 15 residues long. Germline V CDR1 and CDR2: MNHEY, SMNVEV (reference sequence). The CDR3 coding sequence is TGTGCCAGCAGTTTAACAACGGGGCCGGGGAGCATTCAGTACTTC. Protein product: CASSLTTGPGSIQYF.

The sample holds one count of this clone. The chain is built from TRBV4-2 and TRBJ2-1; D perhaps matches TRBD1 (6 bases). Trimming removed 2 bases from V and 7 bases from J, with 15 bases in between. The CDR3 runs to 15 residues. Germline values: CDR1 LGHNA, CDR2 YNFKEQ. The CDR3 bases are TGTGCCAGCAGCCAAATAAAGTGGACAGATAATGAGCAGTTCTTC. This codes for CASSQIKWTDNEQFF.

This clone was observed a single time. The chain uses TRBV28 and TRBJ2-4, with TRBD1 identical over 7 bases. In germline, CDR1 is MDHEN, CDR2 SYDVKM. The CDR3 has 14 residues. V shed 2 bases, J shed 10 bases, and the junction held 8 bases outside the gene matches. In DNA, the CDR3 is TGTGCCAGCAGTTTAGGGACAGACAGAGCGATTCAGTACTTC. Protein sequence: CASSLGTDRAIQYF.

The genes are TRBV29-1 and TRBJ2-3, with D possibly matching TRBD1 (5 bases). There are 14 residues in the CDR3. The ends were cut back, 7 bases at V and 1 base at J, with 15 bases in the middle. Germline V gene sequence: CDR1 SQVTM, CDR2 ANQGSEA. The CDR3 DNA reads TGCAGCGCTGACAGCCTTGGGGGCACAGATACGCAGTATTTT. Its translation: CSADSLGGTDTQYF.

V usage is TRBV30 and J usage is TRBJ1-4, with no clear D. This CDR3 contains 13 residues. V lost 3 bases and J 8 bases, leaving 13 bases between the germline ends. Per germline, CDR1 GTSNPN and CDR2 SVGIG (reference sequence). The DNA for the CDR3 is TGTGCCTGGAGGCCGCCCCGGTGGGAAAAACTGTTTTTT. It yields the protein CAWRPPRWEKLFF.

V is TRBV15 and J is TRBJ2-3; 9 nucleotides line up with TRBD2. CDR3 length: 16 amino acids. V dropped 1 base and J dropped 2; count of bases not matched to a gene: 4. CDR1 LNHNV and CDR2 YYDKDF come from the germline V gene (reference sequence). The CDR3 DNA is TGTGCCACCAGCAGAGTGGCGGGGGGGCCCACAGATACGCAGTATTTT. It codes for CATSRVAGGPTDTQYF. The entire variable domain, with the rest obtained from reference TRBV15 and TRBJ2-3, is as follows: DAMVIQNPRYQVTQFGKPVTLSCSQTLNHNVMYWYQQKSSQAPKLLFHYYDKDFNNEADTPDNFQSRRPNTSFCFLDIRSPGLGDTAMYLCATSRVAGGPTDTQYFGPGTRLTVL.

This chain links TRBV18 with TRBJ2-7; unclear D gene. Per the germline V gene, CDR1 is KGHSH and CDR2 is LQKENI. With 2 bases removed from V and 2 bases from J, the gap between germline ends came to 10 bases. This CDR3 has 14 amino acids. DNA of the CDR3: TGTGCCAGCTCACCAAGGCGCGATGCCTACGAGCAGTACTTC. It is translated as CASSPRRDAYEQYF.

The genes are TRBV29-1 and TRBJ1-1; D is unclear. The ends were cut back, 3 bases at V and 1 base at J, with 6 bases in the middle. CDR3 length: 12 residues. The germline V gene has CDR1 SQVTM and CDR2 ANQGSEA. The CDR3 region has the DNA TGCAGCGTTGACTCAGGGAACACTGAAGCTTTCTTT. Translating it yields CSVDSGNTEAFF.

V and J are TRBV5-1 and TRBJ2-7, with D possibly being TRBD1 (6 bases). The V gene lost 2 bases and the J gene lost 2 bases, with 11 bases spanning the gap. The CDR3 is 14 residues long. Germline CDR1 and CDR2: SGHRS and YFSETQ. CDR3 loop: CASSLIDRTYEQYF. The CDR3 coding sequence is TGCGCCAGCAGCTTAATCGACAGGACCTACGAGCAGTACTTC.

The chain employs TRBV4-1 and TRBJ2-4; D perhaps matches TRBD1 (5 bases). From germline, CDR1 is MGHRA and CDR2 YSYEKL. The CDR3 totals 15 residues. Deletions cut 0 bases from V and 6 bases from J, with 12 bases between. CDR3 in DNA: TGCGCCAGCAGCCAAGACTGGGGCTTGGGAAACATTCAGTACTTC. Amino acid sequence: CASSQDWGLGNIQYF.

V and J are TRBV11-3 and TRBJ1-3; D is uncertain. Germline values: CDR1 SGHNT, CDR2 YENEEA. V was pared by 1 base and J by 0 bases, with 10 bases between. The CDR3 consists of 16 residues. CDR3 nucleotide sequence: TGTGCCAGCAGCTTAGCCCCGGACTTCTCTGGAAACACCATATATTTT. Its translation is CASSLAPDFSGNTIYF. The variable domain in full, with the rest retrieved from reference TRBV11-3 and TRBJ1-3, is EAGVVQSPRYKIIEKKQPVAFWCNPISGHNTLYWYLQNLGQGPELLIRYENEEAVDDSQLPKDRFSAERLKGVDSTLKIQPAELGDSAVYLCASSLAPDFSGNTIYFGEGSWLTVV.

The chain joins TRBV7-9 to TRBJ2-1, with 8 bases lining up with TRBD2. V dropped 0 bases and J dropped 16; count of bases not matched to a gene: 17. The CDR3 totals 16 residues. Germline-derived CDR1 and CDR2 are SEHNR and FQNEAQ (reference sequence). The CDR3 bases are TGTGCCAGCAGCTTAGCCTCAAGCGGGGGTCTTGAAGAAAGATTCTTC. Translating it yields CASSLASSGGLEERFF. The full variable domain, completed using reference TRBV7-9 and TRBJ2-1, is DTGVSQNPRHKITKRGQNVTFRCDPISEHNRLYWYRQTLGQGPEFLTYFQNEAQLEKSRLLSDRFSAERPKGSFSTLEIQRTEQGDSAMYLCASSLASSGGLEERFFGPGTRLTVL.

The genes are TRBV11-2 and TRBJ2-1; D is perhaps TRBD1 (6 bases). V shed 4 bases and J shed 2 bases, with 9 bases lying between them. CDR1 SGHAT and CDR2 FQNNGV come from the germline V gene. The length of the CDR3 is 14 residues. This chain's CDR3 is CASSSGQTYNEQFF. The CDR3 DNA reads TGTGCCAGCAGCTCCGGACAGACCTACAATGAGCAGTTCTTC.

The CDR3 spells CASSSGQEDLGYTF. DNA of the CDR3: TGTGCCAGCAGCTCCGGACAGGAGGACCTTGGCTACACCTTC. The genes are TRBV13 and TRBJ1-2; 7 bases align to TRBD1. V dropped 4 bases and J dropped 7; count of bases not matched to a gene: 9. The CDR3 has 14 residues. The germline CDR1 and CDR2 sequences are PRHDT and FYEKMQ (reference sequence).